These 5 T cell receptor beta chains were sequenced from one sample in a study of CD8 T cells in Susac syndrome. Reverse transcription of roughly 0.5 to 1 ug RNA used random hexamers. TCRdb analysed the immunoSEQ multiplex PCR reads with MiXCR anew, one entry per CDR3 protein. In the table there are 150,000 or so distinct CDR3 sequences, less than 95% of which are singletons. The sequenced sample was CD4+ T cells from PBMCs. The origin of the receptors is a human donor with multiple sclerosis.

This clonotype was found once. This chain connects TRBV20-1 to TRBJ2-1, with D tentatively TRBD2 (6 bases). V lost 3 bases and J lost 7, with 16 bases in between. The CDR3 is 14 amino acids. Germline lookup yields CDR1 DFQATT and CDR2 SNEGSKA (reference sequence). The CDR3: CSARARGSVNEQFF. The CDR3 DNA follows: TGCAGTGCTAGGGCACGGGGGAGTGTTAATGAGCAGTTCTTC.

The V and J genes are TRBV27 and TRBJ1-1; maybe TRBD1 (6 bases). Trimming cost V 5 bases and J 3 bases, with 16 bases left between them. The CDR3 runs to 15 residues. Germline CDR1 reads MNHEY; CDR2 reads SMNVEV (reference sequence). CDR3 nucleotide sequence: TGTGCCAGCAGTAAACCCTCAGGGGCTTACACTGAAGCTTTCTTT. Its translation is CASSKPSGAYTEAFF.

The V and J genes are TRBV4-1 and TRBJ2-5; D is ambiguous. CDR1 is MGHRA, CDR2 YSYEKL, per germline. The CDR3 spans 16 residues. Trimming removed 1 base from V and 6 bases from J, with 18 bases in between. As DNA, the CDR3 is TGCGCCAGCAGCCAAGGTCCGGAAAGTATATGGCAGACCCAGTACTTC. Translation gives CASSQGPESIWQTQYF.

The J gene is TRBJ1-5, the V gene TRBV20-1; TRBD1 aligns across 7 bases. V lost 5 bases and J lost 1; bases outside the gene matches: 5. The CDR3 covers 14 residues. CDR1 DFQATT and CDR2 SNEGSKA come from the germline V gene (reference sequence). The CDR3 sequence is CSAGRGGSNQPQHF. CDR3 sequence (DNA): TGCAGTGCTGGCAGGGGGGGGAGCAATCAGCCCCAGCATTTT.

This clonotype was observed a single time. The J gene is TRBJ1-1, the V gene TRBV18, with TRBD1 as a possible D gene (5 bases). From germline, CDR1 is KGHSH and CDR2 LQKENI. The V gene lost 3 bases and the J gene lost 2 bases, with 13 bases spanning the gap. The CDR3 loop spans 15 amino acids. The CDR3 spells CASSPGGWVNTEAFF. CDR3 nucleotide sequence: TGTGCCAGCTCACCGGGGGGTTGGGTAAACACTGAAGCTTTCTTT. The whole variable domain, remainder taken from reference TRBV18 and TRBJ1-1, is NAGVMQNPRHLVRRRGQEARLRCSPMKGHSHVYWYRQLPEEGLKFMVYLQKENIIDESGMPKERFSAEFPKEGPSILRIQQVVRGDSAAYFCASSPGGWVNTEAFFGQGTRLTVV.